This entry features one T cell receptor beta chain sequence. Its target is unknown. Together with a sample-barcoded 5' primer, a J-beta primer mix was included in a second PCR lasting about 7 to 11 cycles. TCRdb recomputed calls from the 5' RACE reads with MiXCR, one row per CDR3 protein. The sample has about 570,000 distinct CDR3 sequences; 27% are singletons. This sample was taken from a study of blood T cells in healthy people across ages. Study observations and caveats: The CMV status of each donor remained undetermined, and this could have confounded shifts in expanded clonotypes.

The source of this sequence is a woman between 65 and 79 years old in good health. The sequenced sample consisted of blood.

DNA of the CDR3: TGTGCCATCAGTGAGTCACTAGCGGGGGCGGATACGCAGTATTTT. Protein: CAISESLAGADTQYF. The chain links TRBV10-3 to TRBJ2-3; 11 nucleotides align to TRBD2. The CDR3 length is 15 residues. The trim removed 0 bases at V and 6 bases at J, leaving 2 bases unmatched. CDR1 ENHRY and CDR2 SYGVKD come from the germline V gene.